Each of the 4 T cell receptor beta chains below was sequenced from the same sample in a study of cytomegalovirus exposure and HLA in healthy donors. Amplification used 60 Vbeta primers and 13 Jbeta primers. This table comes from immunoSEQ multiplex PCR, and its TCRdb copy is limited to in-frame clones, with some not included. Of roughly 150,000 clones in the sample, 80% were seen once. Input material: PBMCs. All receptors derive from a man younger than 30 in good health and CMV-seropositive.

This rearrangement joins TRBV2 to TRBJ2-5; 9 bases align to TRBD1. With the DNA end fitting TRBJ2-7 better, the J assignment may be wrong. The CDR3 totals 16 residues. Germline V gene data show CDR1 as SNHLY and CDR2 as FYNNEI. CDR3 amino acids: CASLRSGTGKNYEQYF. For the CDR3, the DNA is TGTGCCAGCCTACGATCCGGGACAGGGAAAAACTACGAGCAGTACTTC.

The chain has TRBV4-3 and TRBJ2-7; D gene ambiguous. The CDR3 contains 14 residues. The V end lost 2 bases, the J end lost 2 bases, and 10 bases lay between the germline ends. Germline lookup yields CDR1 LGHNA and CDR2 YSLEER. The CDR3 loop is CASSQRRLAYEQYF. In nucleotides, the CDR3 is TGCGCCAGCAGCCAACGTAGGCTAGCCTACGAGCAGTACTTC.

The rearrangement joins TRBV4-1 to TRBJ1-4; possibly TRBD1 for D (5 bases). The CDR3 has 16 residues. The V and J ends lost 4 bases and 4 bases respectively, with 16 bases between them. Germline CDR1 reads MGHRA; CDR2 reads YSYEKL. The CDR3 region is CASSPYYLGDNEKLFF. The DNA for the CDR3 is TGCGCCAGCAGCCCTTACTACTTAGGGGATAATGAAAAACTGTTTTTT.

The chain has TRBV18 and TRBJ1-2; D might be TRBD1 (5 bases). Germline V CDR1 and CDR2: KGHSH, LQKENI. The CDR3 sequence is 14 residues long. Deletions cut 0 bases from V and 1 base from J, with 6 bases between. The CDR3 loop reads CASSPPQVNYGYTF. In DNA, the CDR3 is TGTGCCAGCTCACCACCACAGGTTAACTATGGCTACACCTTC.